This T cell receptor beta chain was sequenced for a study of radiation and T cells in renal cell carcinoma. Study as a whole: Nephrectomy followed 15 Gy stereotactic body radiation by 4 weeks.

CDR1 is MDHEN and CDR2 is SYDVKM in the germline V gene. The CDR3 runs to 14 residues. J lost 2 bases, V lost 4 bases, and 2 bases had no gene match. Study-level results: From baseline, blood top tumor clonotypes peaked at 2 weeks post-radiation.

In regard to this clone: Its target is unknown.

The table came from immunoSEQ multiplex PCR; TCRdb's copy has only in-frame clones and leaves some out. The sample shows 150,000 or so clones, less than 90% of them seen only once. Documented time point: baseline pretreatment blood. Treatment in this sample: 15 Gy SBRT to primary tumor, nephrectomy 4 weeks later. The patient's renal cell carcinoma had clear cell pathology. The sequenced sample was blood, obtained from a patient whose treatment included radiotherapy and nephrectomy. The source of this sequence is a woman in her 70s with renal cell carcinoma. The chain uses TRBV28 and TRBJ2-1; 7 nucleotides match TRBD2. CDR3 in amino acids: CASSSRGAYNEQFF. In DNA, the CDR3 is TGTGCCAGCAGTTCTCGGGGGGCCTACAATGAGCAGTTCTTC.